Each of the 20 T cell receptor beta chains below was sequenced from the same sample in a study of resident and recirculating memory T cells in vitiligo. Here immunoSEQ multiplex PCR was the method, and the copy in TCRdb shows in-frame clones only, minus some. The sample lists 55,000 to 75,000 clones, just over 90% seen once, with 4.9% in the top ten. Source material: blood. The receptors here all came from a male donor with vitiligo.

The gene calls are TRBV2 and TRBJ2-1; the D gene is possibly TRBD1 (5 bases). CDR3 size: 12 residues. The V end lost 0 bases, the J end lost 14 bases, and 11 bases lay between the germline ends. Germline CDR1 is SNHLY and CDR2 is FYNNEI. CDR3 protein: CASSEARAREFF. The CDR3 coding sequence is TGTGCCAGCAGTGAAGCCAGGGCCAGGGAGTTCTTC.

CDR3 nucleotide sequence: TGTGCCAGCAGCCATATCCGGGACAGGGGATTCTATGGCTACACCTTC. Translation: CASSHIRDRGFYGYTF. This sequence joins TRBV11-2 and TRBJ1-2, with TRBD1 identical over 10 bases. The ends lost 5 bases at V and 4 bases at J; junction bases unmatched: 10. From germline, CDR1 is SGHAT and CDR2 FQNNGV. This CDR3 has 16 residues.

The rearrangement uses TRBV7-9 and TRBJ2-7; 9 bases fit TRBD1. This CDR3 has 15 residues. Germline assignment: CDR1 SEHNR and CDR2 FQNEAQ (reference sequence). V was pared by 3 bases and J by 2 bases, with 5 bases of the junction left unmatched. The CDR3 is CASSLPGQGPYEQYF. The CDR3 DNA reads TGTGCCAGCAGCTTGCCGGGACAGGGCCCCTACGAGCAGTACTTC.

The rearrangement joins TRBV5-1 to TRBJ2-3; D may be TRBD2 (6 bases). CDR1 is SGHRS, CDR2 YFSETQ, per germline. V was cut by 2 bases and J by 4 bases, with 11 bases left in between. CDR3 length: 14 amino acids. CDR3 in amino acids: CASSLGGAADTQYF. The CDR3 DNA sequence: TGCGCCAGCAGCTTAGGAGGGGCGGCAGATACGCAGTATTTT.

The chain uses TRBV7-2 and TRBJ2-5, with 8 bases lining up with TRBD2. The CDR3 has 12 amino acids. The junction had 4 bases not matched to a gene; V was cut back by 11 bases and J by 2 bases. Germline assignment: CDR1 SGHTA and CDR2 FQGNSA. CDR3 DNA: TGTGCCTCCGGGGGGGGGCAAGAGACCCAGTACTTC. It is translated as CASGGGQETQYF.

CDR3 residues: CASSVGAGARHEQYF. The CDR3 DNA follows: TGTGCCAGCAGCGTAGGAGCGGGGGCTCGCCACGAGCAGTACTTC. This chain connects TRBV9 to TRBJ2-7, with 8 nucleotides matching TRBD2. The CDR3 contains 15 residues. The J segment lost 5 bases and the V segment lost 0 bases, leaving 7 bases of the junction unmatched. CDR1 and CDR2 (germline): SGDLS, YYNGEE.

This chain joins TRBV7-2 and TRBJ1-5; 7 bases are a match to TRBD1. The CDR3 totals 16 residues. From germline, CDR1 is SGHTA and CDR2 FQGNSA. Trimming took 0 bases from V and 3 from J; bases not matched to a gene: 5. The CDR3 protein is CASSLATGAFNQPQHF. The CDR3 coding sequence is TGTGCCAGCAGCTTAGCCACAGGGGCATTCAATCAGCCCCAGCATTTT.

The chain joins TRBV23-1 to TRBJ2-1; TRBD1 aligns across 9 bases. TRBV23-1 is noted as an ORF with a role that remains uncertain. CDR3 size: 15 residues. Germline trimming cut 5 bases from V and 4 bases from J; bases unmatched to any gene: 6. CDR3 sequence reads: CASSTGDRAYNEQFF. In DNA form, the CDR3 reads TGCGCCAGCAGTACTGGGGACAGGGCTTACAATGAGCAGTTCTTC.

This clone was seen just once. The J gene is TRBJ1-2, the V gene TRBV4-3; a weak D match, TRBD1 (6 bases). CDR3 size: 15 residues. Germline V gene data show CDR1 as LGHNA and CDR2 as YSLEER. V was clipped by 3 bases and J by 2 bases, with 13 bases between them. This CDR3 reads CASSQQNRENYGYTF. The CDR3 DNA reads as TGCGCCAGCAGCCAGCAGAACAGGGAGAACTATGGCTACACCTTC.

CDR3 coding DNA: TGTGCCAGCAGCTTGGTACAGGGAGGCAATCAGCCCCAGCATTTT. Encoded protein: CASSLVQGGNQPQHF. The rearrangement links TRBV5-8 to TRBJ1-5; a weak D match, TRBD1 (6 bases). Trimming left V 0 bases short and J 2 bases short, with 9 bases between. Germline CDR1 is SGHTS and CDR2 is YDEGEE. This CDR3 is built from 15 residues.

The chain joins TRBV5-4 to TRBJ2-7; D remains ambiguous. Germline-derived CDR1 and CDR2 are SGHNT and YYREEE (reference sequence). This CDR3 has 12 amino acids. Between the trimmed V and J ends, which lost 2 bases and 6 bases, there was a span of 9 bases. In nucleotides, the CDR3 is TGTGCCAGCAGCTTCCAGGAAAGCGAGCAGTACTTC. Protein sequence: CASSFQESEQYF. Filled out from reference TRBV5-4 and TRBJ2-7, the complete variable domain reads ETGVTQSPTHLIKTRGQQVTLRCSSQSGHNTVSWYQQALGQGPQFIFQYYREEENGRGNFPPRFSGLQFPNYSSELNVNALELDDSALYLCASSFQESEQYFGPGTRLTVT.

This rearrangement joins TRBV30 to TRBJ2-1, with D perhaps TRBD2 (6 bases). CDR1 is GTSNPN, CDR2 SVGIG, per germline (reference sequence). With 3 bases removed from V and 1 base from J, the gap between germline ends came to 10 bases. CDR3 size: 14 residues. CDR3 sequence: CAWSLGGSYNEQFF. In nucleotides, the CDR3 is TGTGCCTGGAGCCTGGGGGGTTCCTACAATGAGCAGTTCTTC.

This sequence joins TRBV9 and TRBJ2-5, with 10 bases that match TRBD2. This CDR3 has 17 amino acids. Germline V gene lookup returns CDR1 SGDLS and CDR2 YYNGEE. Unmatched junction bases numbered 11, after V lost 4 bases and J lost 2 bases. In DNA, the CDR3 is TGTGCCAGCAGCACCTCCGGGGCTAGCGGGGGACAAGAGACCCAGTACTTC. Its protein product is CASSTSGASGGQETQYF.

The chain employs TRBV19 and TRBJ1-1, with D possibly being TRBD1 (6 bases). V lost 10 bases to trimming and J lost 3 bases, with 15 bases between them. The CDR3 contains 13 residues. Germline lookup yields CDR1 LNHDA and CDR2 SQIVND (reference sequence). The CDR3 DNA is TGTGCCATAACAGGGATGGGAGACACTGAAGCTTTCTTT. This codes for CAITGMGDTEAFF.

The CDR3 here is CASRARSLTDTQYF. In nucleotides, the CDR3 is TGCGCCAGCAGGGCTAGGAGCTTAACAGATACGCAGTATTTT. The rearrangement uses TRBV5-1 and TRBJ2-3; D gene ambiguous. Germline loops: CDR1 SGHRS, CDR2 YFSETQ. The CDR3 runs to 14 residues. The ends were cut back, 5 bases at V and 3 bases at J, with 13 bases in the middle.

The chain is built from TRBV7-2 and TRBJ2-6; D gene uncertain. From germline, CDR1 is SGHTA and CDR2 FQGNSA. Trimming cost V 1 base and J 0 bases, with 10 bases left between them. There are 17 residues in the CDR3. The CDR3 reads CASSLVSANSGANVLTF. DNA of the CDR3: TGTGCCAGCAGCTTAGTGTCCGCGAACTCTGGGGCCAACGTCCTGACTTTC.

This clone occurred once. This sequence joins TRBV30 and TRBJ1-4, with unresolved D. Per the germline V gene, CDR1 is GTSNPN and CDR2 is SVGIG (reference sequence). This CDR3 comprises 16 residues. The V gene lost 1 base and the J gene lost 4 bases, with 16 bases spanning the gap. The CDR3: CAWSAPRTGNNEKLFF. CDR3 nucleotide sequence: TGTGCCTGGAGTGCCCCCCGGACGGGAAATAATGAAAAACTGTTTTTT. The entire variable domain, with the rest obtained from reference TRBV30 and TRBJ1-4, is as follows: SQTIHQWPATLVQPVGSPLSLECTVEGTSNPNLYWYRQAAGRGLQLLFYSVGIGQISSEVPQNLSASRPQDRQFILSSKKLLLSDSGFYLCAWSAPRTGNNEKLFFGSGTQLSVL.

CDR3 amino acids: CASSLGQGSNGYTF. The CDR3 DNA reads as TGTGCCAGCAGTTTGGGACAGGGTAGCAATGGCTACACCTTC. V is TRBV28 and J is TRBJ1-2; 9 nucleotides agree with TRBD1. This CDR3 is built from 14 residues. V was pared by 3 bases and J by 6 bases, with 5 bases of the junction left unmatched. Per the germline V gene, CDR1 is MDHEN and CDR2 is SYDVKM.

The chain couples TRBV19 to TRBJ1-1; 9 bases match TRBD1. Germline-derived CDR1 and CDR2 are LNHDA and SQIVND (reference sequence). Unmatched junction bases numbered 3, after V lost 0 bases and J lost 4 bases. The CDR3 runs to 15 residues. In DNA form, the CDR3 reads TGTGCCAGTAGTATAGAGGGGACAGGGACCACTGAAGCTTTCTTT. This encodes CASSIEGTGTTEAFF.

With respect to this clone: Other DNA sequences in the sample encode the same CDR3. The rearrangement joins TRBV18 to TRBJ1-2; D may be TRBD1 (5 bases). Trimming pared 2 bases from V and 2 bases from J, leaving 9 bases between. Germline loops: CDR1 KGHSH, CDR2 LQKENI. The CDR3 totals 14 residues. CDR3 DNA sequence: TGTGCCAGCTCACCAGGGGCCGGGAACTATGGCTACACCTTC. Translating it yields CASSPGAGNYGYTF.